The entry that follows covers one T cell receptor (beta chain) sequence. Clones were read by immunoSEQ multiplex PCR, and TCRdb kept only the in-frame ones, dropping some. The data show about 42,000 clones, roughly four fifths seen once. This entry comes from a study of blood T cell repertoires in COVID-19. Study in general: The cDNA or gDNA used as material had been derived from T cells, B-cell-depleted T cells, or PBMCs.

CDR1 is SEHNR, CDR2 FQNEAQ, per germline (reference sequence). V was clipped by 1 base and J by 1 base, with 19 bases between them. The CDR3 consists of 18 residues. The specimen sequenced was peripheral blood. This chain joins TRBV7-9 and TRBJ2-5; possibly TRBD2 for D (5 bases). This TCR came from an older woman with acute or convalescent COVID-19. The CDR3, as DNA: TGTGCCAGCAGCTTAGGCCCCCCCTTAGGCGGGTTCCAAGAGACCCAGTACTTC. Its protein is CASSLGPPLGGFQETQYF.